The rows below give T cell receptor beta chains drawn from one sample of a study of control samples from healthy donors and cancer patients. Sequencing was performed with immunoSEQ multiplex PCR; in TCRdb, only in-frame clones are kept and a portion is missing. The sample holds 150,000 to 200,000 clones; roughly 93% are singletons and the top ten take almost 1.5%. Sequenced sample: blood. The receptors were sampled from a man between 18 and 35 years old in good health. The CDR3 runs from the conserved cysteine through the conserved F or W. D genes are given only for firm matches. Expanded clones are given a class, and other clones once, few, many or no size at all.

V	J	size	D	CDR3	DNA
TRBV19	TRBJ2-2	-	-	CASNPRFTGELFF	TGTGCCAGTAATCCGCGGTTCACCGGGGAGCTGTTTTTT
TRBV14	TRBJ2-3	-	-	CASSPRADTQYF	TGTGCCAGCAGCCCAAGGGCAGATACGCAGTATTTT
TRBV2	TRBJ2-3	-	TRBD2	CASRTIRTSGDTQYF	TGTGCCAGCAGGACGATACGGACTAGCGGGGATACGCAGTATTTT
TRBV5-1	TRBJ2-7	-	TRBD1	CASSIQGASYEQYF	TGCGCCAGCAGCATTCAGGGGGCCTCCTACGAGCAGTACTTC
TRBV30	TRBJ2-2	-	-	CAWSASGVTGGELFF	TGTGCCTGGAGTGCGTCAGGGGTTACCGGCGGGGAGCTGTTTTTT
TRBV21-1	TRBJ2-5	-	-	CASSKAPVQETQYF	TGTGCCAGCAGCAAAGCACCAGTACAAGAGACCCAGTACTTC
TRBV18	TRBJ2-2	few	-	CASSLQGSTGELFF	TGTGCCAGCTCTCTACAGGGAAGCACCGGGGAGCTGTTTTTT
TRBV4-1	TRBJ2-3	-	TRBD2	CASSHIAGGDTQYF	TGCGCCAGCAGCCATATAGCGGGGGGAGATACGCAGTATTTT
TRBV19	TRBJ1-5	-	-	CASSISLGRANQPQHF	TGTGCCAGTAGTATCAGTCTCGGGAGGGCCAATCAGCCCCAGCATTTT
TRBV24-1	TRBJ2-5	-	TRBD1	CATSKPGGAGETQYF	TGTGCCACCAGTAAACCAGGGGGCGCGGGGGAGACCCAGTACTTC
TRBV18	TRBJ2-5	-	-	CASSPSQDETQYF	TGTGCCAGCTCACCAAGTCAGGATGAGACCCAGTACTTC
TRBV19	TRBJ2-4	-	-	CASRGSTGRKNIQYF	TGTGCCAGTAGGGGATCTACAGGGCGCAAAAACATTCAGTACTTC
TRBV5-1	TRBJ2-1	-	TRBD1	CASSSGTADNEQFF	TGCGCCAGCAGTTCCGGGACAGCGGACAATGAGCAGTTCTTC
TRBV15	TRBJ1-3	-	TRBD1	CATSRGPGQGGGNTIYF	TGTGCCACCAGCAGGGGACCCGGACAGGGGGGTGGAAACACCATATATTTT
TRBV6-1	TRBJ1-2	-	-	CASSERDKLYGYTF	TGTGCCAGCAGTGAACGGGACAAGCTCTATGGCTACACCTTC
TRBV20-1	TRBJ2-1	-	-	CSASSDFLGQFF	TGCAGTGCTAGTTCCGACTTCCTTGGGCAGTTCTTC
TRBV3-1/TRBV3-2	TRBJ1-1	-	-	CASSQRWDTEAFF	TGTGCCAGCAGCCAAAGGTGGGACACTGAAGCTTTCTTT
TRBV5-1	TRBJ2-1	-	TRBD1	CASSLGQGNEQFF	TGCGCCAGCAGCTTGGGACAGGGCAATGAGCAGTTCTTC
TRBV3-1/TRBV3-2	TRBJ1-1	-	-	CASSQDHRGWAEHGTEAFF	TGTGCCAGCAGCCAAGATCATAGGGGTTGGGCCGAACATGGCACTGAAGCTTTCTTT
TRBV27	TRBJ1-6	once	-	CASMLTAFNSPLHF	TGTGCCAGCATGCTAACAGCGTTTAATTCACCCCTCCACTTT
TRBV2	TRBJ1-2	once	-	CASSAGERGYTF	TGTGCCAGCAGTGCAGGGGAACGCGGCTACACCTTC
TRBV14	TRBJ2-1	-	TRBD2	CASSQGTSGGEQFF	TGTGCCAGCAGCCAAGGGACTAGCGGGGGGGAGCAGTTCTTC
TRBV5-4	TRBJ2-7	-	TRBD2	CASSLRTSGGTYEQYF	TGTGCCAGCAGCCTCCGGACTAGCGGGGGTACCTACGAGCAGTACTTC
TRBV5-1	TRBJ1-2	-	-	CASSKRQVDGYTF	TGCGCCAGCAGCAAGCGACAGGTCGATGGCTACACCTTC
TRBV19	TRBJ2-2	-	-	CASSISLSGAATGELFF	TGTGCCAGTAGTATATCCCTTTCAGGGGCGGCCACCGGGGAGCTGTTTTTT
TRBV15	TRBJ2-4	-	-	CATSRDTGQNIQYF	TGTGCCACCAGCAGAGATACGGGCCAAAACATTCAGTACTTC
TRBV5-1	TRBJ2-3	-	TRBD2	CASSLKLAGGLSTDTQYF	TGCGCCAGCAGCTTGAAGCTAGCGGGGGGTCTTAGCACAGATACGCAGTATTTT
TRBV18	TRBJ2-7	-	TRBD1	CASSPSTGTYEQYF	TGTGCCAGCTCACCGTCGACAGGGACCTACGAGCAGTACTTC
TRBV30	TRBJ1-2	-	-	CAKKNRDFTNYGYTF	TGTGCCAAAAAGAACAGGGACTTTACCAACTATGGCTACACCTTC
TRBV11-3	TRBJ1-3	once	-	CASSSGNTIYF	TGTGCCAGCAGCTCCGGAAACACCATATATTTT
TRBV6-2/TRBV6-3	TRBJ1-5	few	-	CASSLPDTARAQHF	TGTGCCAGCAGTTTACCGGACACAGCGAGAGCCCAGCATTTT
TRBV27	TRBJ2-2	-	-	CASSLSAGTGELFF	TGTGCCAGCAGTTTATCGGCGGGTACCGGGGAGCTGTTTTTT
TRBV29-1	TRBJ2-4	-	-	CSVEEADRRDIQYF	TGCAGCGTTGAAGAGGCCGACCGACGGGACATTCAGTACTTC
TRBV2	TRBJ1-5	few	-	CASSEFAGTGRQPQHF	TGTGCCAGCAGTGAATTTGCAGGGACTGGGCGTCAGCCCCAGCATTTT
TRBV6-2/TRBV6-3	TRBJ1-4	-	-	CASSSSGGREKLFF	TGTGCCAGCAGTTCCTCGGGCGGTAGGGAAAAACTGTTTTTT
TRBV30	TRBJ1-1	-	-	CALMGTEAFF	TGTGCCTTGATGGGCACTGAAGCTTTCTTT
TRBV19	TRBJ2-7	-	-	CASSIAPQDWTPYEQYF	TGTGCCAGTAGTATAGCACCGCAGGACTGGACCCCCTACGAGCAGTACTTC
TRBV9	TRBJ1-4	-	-	CASSGLPGGYEKLFF	TGTGCCAGCAGCGGCTTACCGGGGGGGTATGAAAAACTGTTTTTT
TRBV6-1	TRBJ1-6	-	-	CASSEEGSRNSPLHF	TGTGCCAGCAGTGAAGAAGGGTCTCGGAATTCACCCCTCCACTTT
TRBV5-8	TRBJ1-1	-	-	CASSRLRGGTEAFF	TGTGCCAGCAGCCGGCTCAGGGGTGGGACTGAAGCTTTCTTT
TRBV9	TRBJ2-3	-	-	CASSTPRGSGSSTDTQYF	TGTGCCAGCAGCACACCGAGAGGGTCAGGGTCTAGCACAGATACGCAGTATTTT
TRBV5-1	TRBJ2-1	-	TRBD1	CASSLDPAGGTYNEQFF	TGCGCCAGCAGCTTGGACCCCGCAGGGGGCACATACAATGAGCAGTTCTTC
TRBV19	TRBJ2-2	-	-	CASTDSPNTGELFF	TGTGCCAGTACCGATTCACCGAACACCGGGGAGCTGTTTTTT